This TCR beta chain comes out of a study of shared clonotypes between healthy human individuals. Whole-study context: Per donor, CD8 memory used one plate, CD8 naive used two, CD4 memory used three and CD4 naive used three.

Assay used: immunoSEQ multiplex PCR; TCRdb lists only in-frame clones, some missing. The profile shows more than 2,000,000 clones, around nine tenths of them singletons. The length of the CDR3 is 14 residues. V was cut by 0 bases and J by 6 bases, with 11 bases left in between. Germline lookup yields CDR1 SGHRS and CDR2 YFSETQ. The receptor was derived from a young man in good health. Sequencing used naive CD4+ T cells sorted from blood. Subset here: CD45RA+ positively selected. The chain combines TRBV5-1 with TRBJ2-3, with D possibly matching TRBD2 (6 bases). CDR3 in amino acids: CASSLGGMGDTQYF. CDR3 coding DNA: TGCGCCAGCAGCTTGGGCGGGATGGGGGATACGCAGTATTTT.